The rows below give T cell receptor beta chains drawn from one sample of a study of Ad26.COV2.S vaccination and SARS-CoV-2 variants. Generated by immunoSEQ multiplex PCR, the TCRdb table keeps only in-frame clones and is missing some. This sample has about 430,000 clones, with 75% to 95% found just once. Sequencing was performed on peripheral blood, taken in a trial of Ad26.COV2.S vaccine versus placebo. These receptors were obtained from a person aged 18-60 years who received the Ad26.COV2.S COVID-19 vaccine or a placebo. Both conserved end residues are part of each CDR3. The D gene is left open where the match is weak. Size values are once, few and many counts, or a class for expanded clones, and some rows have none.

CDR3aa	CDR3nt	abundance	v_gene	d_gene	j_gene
CASSFSGRVDETQYF	TGTGCCAGCAGCTTTAGCGGGAGAGTGGATGAGACCCAGTACTTC	NA	TRBV7-2	TRBD2	TRBJ2-5
CASSLTGIQPQHF	TGTGCCAGCAGCCTGACAGGTATCCAGCCCCAGCATTTT	few	TRBV5-6	NA	TRBJ1-5
CASSTLQGSTDTQYF	TGTGCCAGTAGTACTTTACAGGGGAGCACAGATACGCAGTATTTT	NA	TRBV19	TRBD1	TRBJ2-3
CASSLGPGGSPLHF	TGCGCCAGCAGCTTGGGGCCCGGGGGTTCACCCCTCCACTTT	NA	TRBV5-1	NA	TRBJ1-6
CASSVTRGAGETQYF	TGTGCCAGTAGTGTCACCCGGGGAGCCGGGGAGACCCAGTACTTC	NA	TRBV19	NA	TRBJ2-5
CASSPLQETSIFYNEQFF	TGTGCCAGCAGTCCCCTCCAAGAGACTAGCATCTTCTACAATGAGCAGTTCTTC	NA	TRBV27	TRBD2	TRBJ2-1
CASSRNRVVTEAFF	TGCGCCAGCAGTCGAAACAGGGTGGTCACTGAAGCTTTCTTT	NA	TRBV4-1	NA	TRBJ1-1
CASSNLGGTGSDEQYF	TGTGCCAGCAGTAATCTTGGTGGGACAGGGTCCGACGAGCAGTACTTC	NA	TRBV27	TRBD1	TRBJ2-7
CASSFLGEKLFF	TGTGCCAGCAGTTTCCTGGGAGAAAAACTGTTTTTT	NA	TRBV6-5	NA	TRBJ1-4
CAWSVNSNSPLHF	TGTGCCTGGAGTGTAAACAGTAATTCACCCCTCCACTTT	NA	TRBV30	NA	TRBJ1-6
CASSGDGNQPQHF	TGTGCCAGCTCAGGGGACGGCAATCAGCCCCAGCATTTT	NA	TRBV2	NA	TRBJ1-5
CSASSQSSGNTIYF	TGCAGTGCTAGTTCCCAGAGCTCTGGAAACACCATATATTTT	NA	TRBV20-1	NA	TRBJ1-3
CASSATQGSGELFF	TGTGCCAGCTCAGCTACTCAGGGGTCCGGGGAGCTGTTTTTT	NA	TRBV18	NA	TRBJ2-2
CASSLPLAGKTQYF	TGTGCCAGCAGCCTCCCCCTAGCGGGGAAGACCCAGTACTTC	NA	TRBV3-1/TRBV3-2	TRBD2	TRBJ2-5
CSVILPPAAQETQYF	TGCAGCGTCATCCTACCTCCAGCGGCCCAAGAGACCCAGTACTTC	NA	TRBV29-1	NA	TRBJ2-5
CATPGTGYEQYF	TGTGCCACCCCCGGAACAGGGTACGAGCAGTACTTC	NA	TRBV6-5	NA	TRBJ2-7
CASSLPRSGQGGWGELFF	TGTGCCAGCAGCCTCCCCAGATCGGGACAGGGCGGCTGGGGGGAGCTGTTTTTT	NA	TRBV7-8	TRBD1	TRBJ2-2
CASSLMWTQVDKNIQYF	TGTGCCAGCAGCTTAATGTGGACTCAAGTAGACAAAAACATTCAGTACTTC	NA	TRBV7-3	NA	TRBJ2-4
CASSLNRGPFYEQYF	TGCGCCAGCAGCCTCAACAGGGGCCCTTTCTACGAGCAGTACTTC	NA	TRBV5-1	TRBD1	TRBJ2-7
CAISDPPGLAGAPLLTDTQYF	TGTGCCATCAGTGATCCCCCGGGACTAGCGGGAGCCCCTCTCCTCACAGATACGCAGTATTTT	NA	TRBV10-3	TRBD2	TRBJ2-3
CATSDSGRPYEQYF	TGTGCCACCAGTGATTCGGGCAGGCCCTACGAGCAGTACTTC	NA	TRBV24-1	NA	TRBJ2-7
CASSKGRGRRCNEQFF	TGTGCCAGCAGCAAAGGCAGGGGGCGCAGGTGCAATGAGCAGTTCTTC	NA	TRBV21-1	NA	TRBJ2-1
CASSPQHPGQEGNYGYTF	TGTGCCAGCAGTCCTCAGCACCCGGGACAGGAGGGGAACTATGGCTACACCTTC	NA	TRBV27	TRBD1	TRBJ1-2